Here is one T cell receptor (beta chain) with its context. Its target is unknown. The data originate from a study of radiotherapy plus CTLA-4 blockade in lung cancer. Study details: Of the patients, over 15% showed objective responses and about 30% attained disease control.

Assay used: immunoSEQ multiplex PCR; TCRdb lists only in-frame clones, some missing. The repertoire holds tens of thousands of clones, 60% to 80% seen once, with roughly 10% in the top ten. Points from the study as a whole: With interferon-beta, early dynamics of blood T cell clones were reported to best predict response. Once radiotherapy plus ipilimumab had been given, TCR clones derived from tumor expanded in blood.

Chemo-refractory metastatic non-small-cell lung cancer patients received focal radiation with ipilimumab CTLA-4 blockade. The TCR sequence derives from a human donor with non-small cell lung cancer who had stable disease on radiotherapy plus ipilimumab. Source: peripheral blood, taken from a patient treated with radiotherapy plus ipilimumab.

The CDR3 protein is CASSERTAGGLETQYF. In DNA form, the CDR3 reads TGTGCCAGCAGCGAGAGAACGGCGGGGGGGCTGGAGACCCAGTACTTC. V gene TRBV9 combines with J gene TRBJ2-5; 9 bases map to TRBD2. This CDR3 is 16 amino acids long. With V trimmed by 3 bases and J by 5 bases, 11 bases remained unmatched. The germline V gene encodes CDR1 SGDLS and CDR2 YYNGEE.